One and the same sample provided the 32 T cell receptor beta chains below, sequenced in a study of blood T cell repertoires in COVID-19. The table came from immunoSEQ multiplex PCR; TCRdb's copy has only in-frame clones and leaves some out. This sample has approximately 240,000 clones; 75% to 90% occur once, and the top ten carry under 4%. The sequencing sample was made of PBMCs or T cells enriched from blood (not recorded which). These receptors all come from a woman younger than 30 in a cohort exposed to, infected with or recovered from COVID-19 (not recorded which).

This chain uses TRBV29-1 with TRBJ2-1, with 10 bases identical to TRBD2. V lost 7 bases, J lost 7 bases, and 10 bases stayed unmatched. The CDR3 is 14 amino acids. The germline CDR1 and CDR2 sequences are SQVTM and ANQGSEA. The DNA of the CDR3 is TGCAGCGGGTCTAGCGGGAGCAGGAGGAATGAGCAGTTCTTC. Amino acid sequence: CSGSSGSRRNEQFF.

The J gene is TRBJ1-4, the V gene TRBV16, with D perhaps matching TRBD1 (5 bases). The CDR3 runs to 15 residues. V was clipped by 3 bases and J by 4 bases, with 12 bases between them. CDR1 and CDR2 (germline): KGHSY, FQNENV. Here the CDR3 DNA reads TGTGCCAGCAGCCAGGGGGGACGGAATAATGAAAAACTGTTTTTT. Protein product: CASSQGGRNNEKLFF.

The chain combines TRBV19 with TRBJ1-5; D is perhaps TRBD1 (5 bases). CDR3 length equals 16 residues. Germline lookup yields CDR1 LNHDA and CDR2 SQIVND (reference sequence). V lost 4 bases and J 5 bases, leaving 18 bases between the germline ends. The CDR3 nucleotides read TGTGCCAGTAGTAAGGAGGGCAGGGCTCTTTATCAGCCCCAGCATTTT. Translated, it gives CASSKEGRALYQPQHF.

The V call is TRBV10-1, the J call TRBJ1-1; TRBD1 agrees at 7 bases. Trimming cost V 3 bases and J 12 bases; bases outside gene matches: 7. CDR3 length: 12 amino acids. Germline V gives CDR1 WNHNN, CDR2 SYGVQD (reference sequence). CDR3 sequence: CASSDPGQLTFF. The CDR3 DNA reads as TGCGCCAGCAGTGATCCGGGACAGTTGACTTTCTTT.

V is TRBV7-2 and J is TRBJ1-2, with D perhaps matching TRBD1 (5 bases). CDR3 size: 13 residues. V was trimmed by 5 bases and J by 3 bases, leaving 10 bases between them. Looked up from germline, CDR1 is SGHTA and CDR2 is FQGNSA. In nucleotides, the CDR3 is TGTGCCAGCAGCCCGGACACCGACTATGGCTACACCTTC. Protein: CASSPDTDYGYTF.

This clone came up a few times. The chain combines TRBV3-1 (or the pseudogene TRBV3-2) with TRBJ2-5, with D perhaps matching TRBD2 (6 bases). Trimming left V 1 base short and J 1 base short, with 13 bases between. CDR1 is LGHDT and CDR2 is YNNKEL in the germline V gene (reference sequence). The CDR3 is 16 amino acids. The CDR3 sequence: CASSQGDSYLQETQYF. The CDR3 DNA reads TGTGCCAGCAGCCAAGGGGACTCCTACCTCCAAGAGACCCAGTACTTC.

This clone appeared a single time. The chain links TRBV7-8 to TRBJ2-7, with 11 positions matching TRBD2. The germline V gene encodes CDR1 SGHVS and CDR2 FQNEAQ. The V segment lost 1 base and the J segment 0 bases; nucleotides outside the gene matches: 11. The CDR3 spans 19 residues. CDR3 region: CASSLGRVGLAVRSYEQYF. The CDR3 DNA is TGTGCCAGCAGCTTAGGAAGGGTGGGACTAGCGGTTCGCTCCTACGAGCAGTACTTC.

This clone was recorded once. The genes are TRBV5-1 and TRBJ1-1, with 8 bases matching TRBD1. This CDR3 is built from 13 residues. The germline CDR1 and CDR2 sequences are SGHRS and YFSETQ. V lost 7 bases, J lost 1 base, and 3 bases stayed unmatched. The CDR3 DNA reads TGCGCCAGCGCGGGACAGGAGAACACTGAAGCTTTCTTT. Its protein product is CASAGQENTEAFF.

The chain uses TRBV18 and TRBJ1-2; TRBD1 is a possible D gene (6 bases). Germline V gene data show CDR1 as KGHSH and CDR2 as LQKENI. Trimming removed 1 base at V and 8 bases at J, with 20 bases between. CDR3 size: 16 residues. The CDR3 sequence is CASSPRAGDISLGYTF. CDR3 sequence (DNA): TGTGCCAGCTCACCACGGGCTGGGGACATTTCCCTAGGCTACACCTTC.

V gene TRBV27 combines with J gene TRBJ2-2; TRBD1 aligns across 11 bases. Per germline, CDR1 MNHEY and CDR2 SMNVEV (reference sequence). The CDR3 is 15 amino acids. J lost 6 bases, V lost 3 bases, and 3 bases had no gene match. This chain's CDR3 is CASSFGTGGPGELFF. For the CDR3, the DNA is TGTGCCAGCAGTTTTGGGACAGGGGGTCCCGGGGAGCTGTTTTTT.

The V and J genes are TRBV5-1 and TRBJ1-1; 9 bases match TRBD1. J was trimmed by 2 bases and V by 4 bases; bases with no gene match: 3. CDR1 and CDR2 (germline): SGHRS, YFSETQ. This CDR3 comprises 14 residues. As DNA, the CDR3 is TGCGCCAGCAGCCTGGACAGGGGAAACACTGAAGCTTTCTTT. Encoded protein: CASSLDRGNTEAFF. The variable domain in full, completed from reference TRBV5-1 and TRBJ1-1, reads KAGVTQTPRYLIKTRGQQVTLSCSPISGHRSVSWYQQTPGQGLQFLFEYFSETQRNKGNFPGRFSGRQFSNSRSEMNVSTLELGDSALYLCASSLDRGNTEAFFGQGTRLTVV.

The V and J genes are TRBV19 and TRBJ2-1; 7 bases map to TRBD1. The germline CDR1 and CDR2 sequences are LNHDA and SQIVND (reference sequence). The CDR3 covers 15 residues. V lost 8 bases and J lost 0; bases outside the gene matches: 7. The CDR3 protein is CASGDSLSSYNEQFF. The CDR3 region has the DNA TGTGCCAGTGGGGACAGTTTGAGCTCCTACAATGAGCAGTTCTTC.

This clone was seen just once. This sequence joins TRBV5-4 and TRBJ1-6; D uncertain. Germline CDR1 is SGHNT and CDR2 is YYREEE (reference sequence). The CDR3 sequence is 15 residues long. V lost 4 bases and J lost 7, with 15 bases in between. The DNA for the CDR3 is TGTGCCAGCAGCCTCTCGGTCCTAGGAAATTCACCCCTCCACTTT. This sequence encodes CASSLSVLGNSPLHF.

The chain links TRBV28 to TRBJ1-6; 9 nucleotides line up with TRBD1. The germline V gene has CDR1 MDHEN and CDR2 SYDVKM. The CDR3 spans 16 residues. V lost 3 bases to trimming and J lost 8 bases; unmatched junction nucleotides: 8. This chain's CDR3 is CASSFGQQGAYSPLHF. The CDR3 DNA is TGTGCCAGCAGTTTTGGGCAACAGGGGGCCTATTCACCCCTCCACTTT. The full variable domain, with the rest looked up from reference TRBV28 and TRBJ1-6, is DVKVTQSSRYLVKRTGEKVFLECVQDMDHENMFWYRQDPGLGLRLIYFSYDVKMKEKGDIPEGYSVSREKKERFSLILESASTNQTSMYLCASSFGQQGAYSPLHFGNGTRLTVT.

CDR3 residues: CASSPTRQANTEAFF. The CDR3 nucleotides read TGTGCCAGCTCACCCACCCGGCAGGCGAACACTGAAGCTTTCTTT. The chain employs TRBV18 and TRBJ1-1, with D unclear. Germline V lookup: CDR1 KGHSH, CDR2 LQKENI. This CDR3 is 15 amino acids long. The V gene lost 3 bases and the J gene lost 1 base, with 12 bases spanning the gap.

V usage is TRBV11-2 and J usage is TRBJ2-2; maybe TRBD1 (6 bases). The CDR3 sequence is 18 residues long. Germline CDR1 is SGHAT and CDR2 is FQNNGV. The V and J ends lost 4 bases and 8 bases respectively, with 26 bases between them. The DNA for the CDR3 is TGTGCCAGCAGCTCAACACCATCCCGGGACATCTATGGTGGGGAGCTGTTTTTT. This gives the protein CASSSTPSRDIYGGELFF.

This chain uses TRBV5-1 with TRBJ2-7; a weak D match, TRBD1 (6 bases). The CDR3 has 13 amino acids. Germline-derived CDR1 and CDR2 are SGHRS and YFSETQ. V gave up 2 bases and J gave up 2 bases, with 8 bases separating them. CDR3 residues: CASSLDRTYEQYF. CDR3 sequence (DNA): TGCGCCAGCAGCTTAGACAGGACCTACGAGCAGTACTTC.

The chain has TRBV14 and TRBJ1-1, with TRBD1 as a possible D gene (5 bases). The CDR3 length is 13 residues. Trimming left V 3 bases short and J 4 bases short, with 9 bases between. CDR1 is SGHDN and CDR2 is FVKESK in the germline V gene. The CDR3 protein is CASSQTDSTEAFF. CDR3 nucleotide sequence: TGTGCCAGCAGCCAGACCGACAGCACTGAAGCTTTCTTT.

The rearrangement links TRBV28 to TRBJ1-4; 7 positions agree with TRBD1. The V and J ends lost 5 bases and 0 bases, in that order; junction bases with no gene match: 15. Germline-derived CDR1 and CDR2 are MDHEN and SYDVKM. CDR3 size: 19 residues. The CDR3 is CASSDPGTVLIATNEKLFF. The DNA for the CDR3 is TGTGCCAGCAGTGACCCCGGGACAGTCTTAATAGCAACTAATGAAAAACTGTTTTTT.

V gene TRBV28 combines with J gene TRBJ1-2; 7 positions agree with TRBD1. V was clipped by 4 bases and J by 4 bases; unmatched bases: 12. Germline-derived CDR1 and CDR2 are MDHEN and SYDVKM. CDR3 length: 16 residues. DNA of the CDR3: TGTGCCAGCAGTTCACCAACAGGGGCGCGGGGCTATGGCTACACCTTC. This gives the protein CASSSPTGARGYGYTF.

This clone turned up a few times. The rearrangement links TRBV3-1 (or the pseudogene TRBV3-2) to TRBJ2-2, with 13 bases matching TRBD2. Unmatched junction bases numbered 10, after V lost 0 bases and J lost 0 bases. CDR1 is LGHDT, CDR2 YNNKEL, per germline (reference sequence). This CDR3 comprises 21 residues. The CDR3 nucleotides read TGTGCCAGCAGCCAAGACCCTCGATCCGGACTAGCGGGAGCGAACACCGGGGAGCTGTTTTTT. Amino acids: CASSQDPRSGLAGANTGELFF.

This chain uses TRBV3-1 (or the pseudogene TRBV3-2) with TRBJ1-4; tentative D call: TRBD1 (6 bases). Looked up from germline, CDR1 is LGHDT and CDR2 is YNNKEL (reference sequence). Trimming took 4 bases from V and 4 from J, leaving 10 bases between them. The CDR3 contains 14 residues. DNA of the CDR3: TGTGCCAGCAGCCCGAGCAGGGGTAATGAAAAACTGTTTTTT. Protein sequence: CASSPSRGNEKLFF.

Comments on this clone: This clone may be a read error of a much larger clone one base away. Other nucleotide sequences from this sample produce the same CDR3. The chain recombines TRBV4-1 with TRBJ2-7, with TRBD1 matching 9 bases. Trimming cost V 0 bases and J 7 bases; bases outside gene matches: 7. Germline V lookup: CDR1 MGHRA, CDR2 YSYEKL. This CDR3 region has 15 residues. This CDR3 is CASSQDPGTGIEQYF. The DNA of the CDR3 is TGCGCCAGCAGCCAAGATCCCGGGACAGGGATAGAGCAGTACTTC.

The chain recombines TRBV6-4 with TRBJ1-6; no reliable D call. The ends were cut back, 5 bases at V and 6 bases at J, with 8 bases in the middle. The CDR3 runs 13 residues. Germline assignment: CDR1 MRHNA and CDR2 SNTAGT. CDR3 in amino acids: CASSYSGNSPLHF. The CDR3 region has the DNA TGTGCCAGCAGTTACAGTGGTAATTCACCCCTCCACTTT.

This rearrangement joins TRBV7-9 to TRBJ2-7; TRBD1 agrees at 8 bases. This CDR3 contains 16 residues. In germline, CDR1 is SEHNR, CDR2 FQNEAQ (reference sequence). After removal of 4 bases from V and 1 base from J, the junction contained 9 bases not matched to a gene. The DNA of the CDR3 is TGTGCCAGCAGCTCAGTCCCCAGGGGGCGATCCTACGAGCAGTACTTC. Translating it yields CASSSVPRGRSYEQYF. Drawing the rest from reference TRBV7-9 and TRBJ2-7, the complete variable domain is DTGVSQNPRHKITKRGQNVTFRCDPISEHNRLYWYRQTLGQGPEFLTYFQNEAQLEKSRLLSDRFSAERPKGSFSTLEIQRTEQGDSAMYLCASSSVPRGRSYEQYFGPGTRLTVT.

This rearrangement joins TRBV18 to TRBJ2-7; 7 nucleotides agree with TRBD1. Germline CDR1 KGHSH, CDR2 LQKENI. After removal of 2 bases from V and 1 base from J, the junction contained 5 bases not matched to a gene. The CDR3 length is 15 residues. In nucleotides, the CDR3 is TGTGCCAGCTCACCATTCCGGGACAGATCCTACGAGCAGTACTTC. Translating it yields CASSPFRDRSYEQYF.

The J gene is TRBJ1-1, the V gene TRBV7-6, with 10 positions matching TRBD1. The CDR3 loop spans 15 amino acids. The V gene's germline CDR1 is SGHVS and CDR2 FNYEAQ. The ends lost 3 bases at V and 2 bases at J; junction bases unmatched: 3. CDR3 protein: CASSFGDRGNTEAFF. The DNA for the CDR3 is TGTGCCAGCAGCTTTGGGGACAGGGGCAACACTGAAGCTTTCTTT.

The chain combines TRBV30 with TRBJ2-1; 7 nucleotides line up with TRBD2. J gave up 0 bases and V 3 bases, and 11 bases lay outside the gene matches. CDR1 and CDR2 from the germline V gene are GTSNPN and SVGIG (reference sequence). CDR3 length: 17 residues. CDR3 nucleotide sequence: TGTGCCTGGAGAGGTTCTTGGGGGGGGAGCTCCTACAATGAGCAGTTCTTC. As protein: CAWRGSWGGSSYNEQFF. Drawing the rest from reference TRBV30 and TRBJ2-1, the complete variable domain is SQTIHQWPATLVQPVGSPLSLECTVEGTSNPNLYWYRQAAGRGLQLLFYSVGIGQISSEVPQNLSASRPQDRQFILSSKKLLLSDSGFYLCAWRGSWGGSSYNEQFFGPGTRLTVL.

The chain links TRBV7-6 to TRBJ1-1; D is unclear. Germline loops: CDR1 SGHVS, CDR2 FNYEAQ. V gave up 5 bases and J gave up 5 bases, with 12 bases separating them. The CDR3 runs to 13 residues. CDR3: CASSLTGRTEAFF. The CDR3 DNA is TGTGCCAGCAGCCTGACTGGGAGGACTGAAGCTTTCTTT.

This chain joins TRBV4-2 and TRBJ2-4; TRBD1 is a possible D gene (5 bases). Germline loops: CDR1 LGHNA, CDR2 YNFKEQ. The CDR3 is 15 residues long. V was cut by 0 bases and J by 4 bases, with 10 bases left in between. The CDR3 DNA reads as TGTGCCAGCAGCCAAGATGGGGCAGAAAAAAACATTCAGTACTTC. It yields the protein CASSQDGAEKNIQYF.

J is TRBJ1-3 and V is TRBV24-1; 10 bases map to TRBD1. The CDR3 loop spans 14 amino acids. Germline V gene sequence: CDR1 KGHDR, CDR2 SFDVKD. V gave up 10 bases and J gave up 6 bases; unmatched junction bases: 8. The CDR3 DNA follows: TGTGCCACTTCACCGGGACAGGGGCTAAACACCATATATTTT. It codes for CATSPGQGLNTIYF.

The CDR3 DNA sequence: TGTGCCAGCAGCTACCGACAGTCCGGACAGCCCCAGCATTTT. It codes for CASSYRQSGQPQHF. The chain recombines TRBV6-5 with TRBJ1-5; D may be TRBD1 (5 bases). V was clipped by 6 bases and J by 7 bases, with 16 bases between them. Looked up from germline, CDR1 is MNHEY and CDR2 is SVGAGI. The CDR3 is 14 amino acids.